This T cell receptor beta chain comes out of a study of T cell responses to AZD1222 COVID-19 vaccine. Looking at the study overall: Second-dose intervals of approximately 4 or approximately 12 weeks were pooled. General study results and limits: Spike-specific TCR breadth rose after two AZD1222 doses, and depth rose as well. Nearly half of spike-specific TCRs reportedly target unmutated variant regions.

Here immunoSEQ multiplex PCR was the method, and the copy in TCRdb shows in-frame clones only, minus some. Altogether around 140,000 clones are present, 89% being singletons, with the ten largest covering about 2.7%. V lost 3 bases to trimming and J lost 3 bases, with 9 bases between them. CDR3 length: 14 residues. Germline values: CDR1 MNHEY, CDR2 SMNVEV (reference sequence). As to this clone: Its antigen is as yet unknown.

Here the sequenced sample was peripheral blood, taken on day 0 of AZD1222 vaccination. The V gene is TRBV27, the J gene TRBJ1-5; the D gene is possibly TRBD1 (5 bases). This clonotype was obtained from an adult in good health. CDR3 coding DNA: TGTGCCAGCAGTTTCCGAGGGGCCAATCAGCCCCAGCATTTT. It specifies CASSFRGANQPQHF.